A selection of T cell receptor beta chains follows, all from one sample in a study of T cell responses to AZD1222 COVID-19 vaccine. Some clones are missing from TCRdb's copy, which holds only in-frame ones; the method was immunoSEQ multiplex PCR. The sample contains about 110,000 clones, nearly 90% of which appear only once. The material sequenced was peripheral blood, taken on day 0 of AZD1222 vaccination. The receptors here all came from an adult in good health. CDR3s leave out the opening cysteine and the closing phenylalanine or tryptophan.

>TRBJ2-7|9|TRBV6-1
ASSELNEQY
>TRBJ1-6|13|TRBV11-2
ASSSLGGRNSPLH
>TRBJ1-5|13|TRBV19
ASTRTGEGNQPQH
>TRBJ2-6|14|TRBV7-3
ASSATGSSGANVLT
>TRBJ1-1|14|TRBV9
ASSVGTGDPNTEAF
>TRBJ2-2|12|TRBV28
ASSFSSHTGELF
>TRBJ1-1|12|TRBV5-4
ASSLSGGNTEAF
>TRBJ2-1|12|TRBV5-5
ASSLAGEYNEQF
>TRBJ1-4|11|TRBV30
AWSGAGYEKLF
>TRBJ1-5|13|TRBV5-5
ASSLGGVRDQPQH
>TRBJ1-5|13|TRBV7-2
ASSLAWGGNQPQH
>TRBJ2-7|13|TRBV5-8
ASSLAGLAGPEQY
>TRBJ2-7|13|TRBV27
ASSLRQGVSYEQY